Each of the 21 T cell receptor beta chains below was sequenced from the same sample in a study of blood T cell repertoires in COVID-19. TCRdb keeps only in-frame clones here, not all; method: immunoSEQ multiplex PCR. The sample holds 400,000 or so clones, approximately 90% seen once. The source material was PBMCs or T cells enriched from blood (not recorded which). These TCRs come from a man aged 30-40 years who had recovered from COVID-19.

The V call is TRBV5-1, the J call TRBJ2-7; no definite D call. The germline CDR1 and CDR2 sequences are SGHRS and YFSETQ. Trimming stripped 0 bases from V and 6 bases from J, with 7 bases between. This CDR3 region has 12 residues. CDR3 DNA: TGCGCCAGCAGCTTGGACTATATCGAGCAGTACTTC. As protein: CASSLDYIEQYF.

The chain combines TRBV7-9 with TRBJ2-5; D is perhaps TRBD2 (5 bases). Trimming cost V 2 bases and J 2 bases, with 21 bases left between them. CDR3 length: 18 amino acids. CDR1 is SEHNR, CDR2 FQNEAQ, per germline (reference sequence). CDR3: CASSLWGSMGPGQETQYF. The CDR3 nucleotides are TGTGCCAGCAGCTTATGGGGTAGTATGGGCCCGGGGCAAGAGACCCAGTACTTC.

V gene TRBV7-9 combines with J gene TRBJ2-5, with D possibly being TRBD2 (5 bases). The germline V gene encodes CDR1 SEHNR and CDR2 FQNEAQ (reference sequence). The CDR3 contains 16 residues. The germline V and J ends were trimmed by 0 bases and 5 bases, with 16 bases remaining between them. CDR3 sequence reads: CASSLAGSSGRETQYF. CDR3 bases: TGTGCCAGCAGCTTAGCGGGTTCGAGCGGTCGGGAGACCCAGTACTTC.

The rearrangement uses TRBV27 and TRBJ2-5; perhaps TRBD2 as D (7 bases). In germline, CDR1 is MNHEY, CDR2 SMNVEV (reference sequence). V lost 2 bases and J 5 bases, leaving 12 bases between the germline ends. This CDR3 spans 14 amino acids. The CDR3 sequence: CASSLKGGRETQYF. In DNA form, the CDR3 reads TGTGCCAGCAGTTTAAAGGGGGGGCGTGAGACCCAGTACTTC.

The chain has TRBV5-1 and TRBJ1-5; no firm D call. V was shortened by 4 bases and J by 5 bases, with 19 bases between the two germline ends. This CDR3 has 16 amino acids. Germline CDR1 reads SGHRS; CDR2 reads YFSETQ. Here the CDR3 reads CASSQVNRGLHQPQHF. The CDR3 DNA reads TGCGCCAGCAGCCAGGTAAATCGAGGGCTTCATCAGCCCCAGCATTTT.

The chain combines TRBV18 with TRBJ2-5, with a weak D call TRBD2 (6 bases). V lost 2 bases to trimming and J lost 4 bases, with 11 bases between them. This CDR3 is 14 amino acids long. Germline V gene data show CDR1 as KGHSH and CDR2 as LQKENI. The CDR3 DNA is TGTGCCAGCTCACCAGGACGGGAGTCAGAGACCCAGTACTTC. Protein sequence: CASSPGRESETQYF.

The chain combines TRBV10-3 with TRBJ2-5; perhaps TRBD2 as D (5 bases). Trimming cost V 3 bases and J 5 bases, with 10 bases left between them. Germline V gene sequence: CDR1 ENHRY, CDR2 SYGVKD. The length of the CDR3 is 13 residues. In DNA, the CDR3 is TGTGCCATCAGTGAATTTGAGCGGGAGACCCAGTACTTC. It codes for CAISEFERETQYF.

V and J are TRBV5-1 and TRBJ2-1, with TRBD2 matching 7 bases. The CDR3 length is 17 residues. Per the germline V gene, CDR1 is SGHRS and CDR2 is YFSETQ. Unmatched junction bases numbered 10, after V lost 4 bases and J lost 0 bases. This CDR3 is CASSTASGDSSYNEQFF. In DNA form, the CDR3 reads TGCGCCAGCAGCACCGCTAGCGGAGATAGCTCCTACAATGAGCAGTTCTTC.

The J gene is TRBJ2-7, the V gene TRBV27; D unclear. The V and J ends lost 8 bases and 3 bases respectively, with 20 bases between them. CDR3 length equals 15 residues. CDR1 is MNHEY and CDR2 is SMNVEV in the germline V gene (reference sequence). CDR3: CASGPRMATLYEQYF. In nucleotides, the CDR3 is TGTGCCAGCGGGCCCCGGATGGCGACCCTCTACGAGCAGTACTTC.

In its sample, this clone was seen once. As DNA, the CDR3 is TGCGCCAGCAGCAGGCCCCCCCAGGGAAATTACTACGAGCAGTACTTC. It translates to CASSRPPQGNYYEQYF. The chain is built from TRBV5-1 and TRBJ2-7, with a weak D call TRBD1 (5 bases). CDR1 is SGHRS and CDR2 is YFSETQ in the germline V gene. Deletions cut 4 bases from V and 3 bases from J, with 20 bases between. The CDR3 length is 16 residues. The full variable domain, completed using reference TRBV5-1 and TRBJ2-7, is KAGVTQTPRYLIKTRGQQVTLSCSPISGHRSVSWYQQTPGQGLQFLFEYFSETQRNKGNFPGRFSGRQFSNSRSEMNVSTLELGDSALYLCASSRPPQGNYYEQYFGPGTRLTVT.

The chain is built from TRBV10-3 and TRBJ1-2, with D possibly being TRBD1 (5 bases). The CDR3 is 14 amino acids. CDR1 and CDR2 from the germline V gene are ENHRY and SYGVKD. V shed 0 bases and J shed 4 bases, with 9 bases lying between them. For the CDR3, the DNA is TGTGCCATCAGTGAGTCGACGGGGGTCTATGGCTACACCTTC. Translation gives CAISESTGVYGYTF.

In its sample, this clone was seen once. This chain connects TRBV3-1 (or the pseudogene TRBV3-2) to TRBJ2-1; TRBD2 matches 10 bases. The CDR3 spans 17 residues. Unmatched junction bases numbered 11, after V lost 4 bases and J lost 5 bases. CDR1 and CDR2 (germline): LGHDT, YNNKEL (reference sequence). CDR3 nucleotides: TGTGCCAGCAGCCCTACGAGACTAGCGGGTTTTGACAATGAGCAGTTCTTC. Protein product: CASSPTRLAGFDNEQFF.

The chain combines TRBV19 with TRBJ2-4; D not certain. V was cut by 3 bases and J by 6 bases, with 9 bases left in between. The germline V gene encodes CDR1 LNHDA and CDR2 SQIVND (reference sequence). The CDR3 has 13 amino acids. The CDR3 DNA reads as TGTGCCAGTAGTATTGGCAGTTTAAACATTCAGTACTTC. Translation gives CASSIGSLNIQYF.

This rearrangement joins TRBV10-2 to TRBJ2-3; 12 nucleotides match TRBD2. Trimming at V came to 6 bases and at J to 2 bases, leaving 6 bases not matched to a gene. The CDR3 has 16 residues. CDR1 WSHSY and CDR2 SAAADI come from the germline V gene. The CDR3 is CASRLLAGGSTDTQYF. The CDR3, as DNA: TGCGCCAGCAGGTTACTAGCGGGAGGATCCACAGATACGCAGTATTTT.

The gene calls are TRBV6-5 and TRBJ2-7, with 7 bases aligning to TRBD1. The V gene's germline CDR1 is MNHEY and CDR2 SVGAGI. Trimming removed 2 bases from V and 0 bases from J; junction bases left unmatched: 4. The CDR3 covers 15 residues. The CDR3 nucleotides read TGTGCCAGCAGTTACCAGGGGGTCAGCTCCTACGAGCAGTACTTC. Residues: CASSYQGVSSYEQYF.

This chain links TRBV28 with TRBJ2-2; 7 bases are a match to TRBD2. V shed 3 bases, J shed 2 bases, and the junction held 6 bases outside the gene matches. This CDR3 is built from 16 residues. Germline V gene data show CDR1 as MDHEN and CDR2 as SYDVKM. CDR3 sequence (DNA): TGTGCCAGCAGTTTGCGGGCGGGAGCCAACACCGGGGAGCTGTTTTTT. Translated, it gives CASSLRAGANTGELFF.

This clone was found a few times. The chain links TRBV28 to TRBJ1-1, with unresolved D. Germline V CDR1 and CDR2: MDHEN, SYDVKM. Deletions cut 3 bases from V and 0 bases from J, with 14 bases between. This CDR3 is 16 amino acids long. The CDR3, as DNA: TGTGCCAGCAGTTTTCGACCGCGGCCCATGAACACTGAAGCTTTCTTT. Amino acid sequence: CASSFRPRPMNTEAFF.

This rearrangement joins TRBV5-1 to TRBJ2-2, with D possibly TRBD2 on 6 matching bases. Per the germline V gene, CDR1 is SGHRS and CDR2 is YFSETQ. The CDR3 totals 18 residues. Trimming cost V 4 bases and J 6 bases, with 25 bases left between them. The CDR3 DNA reads TGCGCCAGCAGCCAAACTATTAGCGGTAACCTTCCGGCCGGGGAGCTGTTTTTT. This codes for CASSQTISGNLPAGELFF.

The chain is built from TRBV27 and TRBJ1-1; D not certain. This CDR3 comprises 13 residues. Trimming removed 4 bases from V and 4 bases from J, with 10 bases in between. The germline V gene encodes CDR1 MNHEY and CDR2 SMNVEV (reference sequence). For the CDR3, the DNA is TGTGCCAGCAGTTCCCATGCCGGCACTGAAGCTTTCTTT. It specifies CASSSHAGTEAFF.

The rearrangement joins TRBV4-1 to TRBJ2-2; 7 positions match TRBD1. This CDR3 has 14 residues. CDR1 is MGHRA and CDR2 is YSYEKL in the germline V gene. Trimming cost V 4 bases and J 6 bases; bases outside gene matches: 5. The CDR3 protein is CASSRGQDPGELFF. CDR3 nucleotides: TGCGCCAGCAGCCGTGGACAGGACCCCGGGGAGCTGTTTTTT.

The chain uses TRBV30 and TRBJ1-4; D remains unclear. Germline-derived CDR1 and CDR2 are GTSNPN and SVGIG (reference sequence). V was pared by 2 bases and J by 7 bases, with 20 bases between. The CDR3 runs to 16 residues. In DNA, the CDR3 is TGTGCCTGGAGTCCCCTTGGAAACGTCTTAGCTGAAAAACTGTTTTTT. It specifies CAWSPLGNVLAEKLFF.